The sequence of this TCR beta chain was determined in a study of blood T cells in healthy people across ages. Alongside a J-beta primer mix, a sample-barcoded 5' primer served in a second PCR lasting 7 to 11 cycles. Each CDR3 protein gets one entry after TCRdb re-called the 5' RACE reads with MiXCR. The sample has a few hundred thousand distinct CDR3 sequences; 52% are singletons. The CDR3 extends over 16 amino acids. V gave up 3 bases and J gave up 4 bases, with 16 bases separating them. From germline, CDR1 is SGHTA and CDR2 FQGNSA. The specimen sequenced was blood. The chain recombines TRBV7-2 with TRBJ1-5, with D tentatively TRBD1 (5 bases). The source of this sequence is a man aged 55 to 70 in good health. CDR3 in DNA: TGTGCCAGCAGCTTCCAGAGTTCGGGGACTAATCAGCCCCAGCATTTT. Translating it yields CASSFQSSGTNQPQHF.